This T cell receptor (beta chain) was profiled in a study of blood T cells in healthy people across ages. A remark on this clonotype: The antigen remains unidentified.

Findings and caveats of the study: Per million T cells, TCR beta diversity dropped about linearly as age rose.

Germline assignment: CDR1 DFQATT and CDR2 SNEGSKA (reference sequence). CDR3 size: 14 residues. V trimming: 7 bases; J trimming: 3 bases; junction bases outside the gene matches: 10. Next came a second PCR, run for about 7 to 12 cycles, which used a sample-barcoded 5' primer along with a J-beta primer mix. Using its own MiXCR run on the 5' RACE reads, TCRdb lists one record per CDR3 protein. The sample consists of about 1 million distinct CDR3 sequences, 35% to 50% of them appearing once. This sequence joins TRBV20-1 and TRBJ2-7; 9 bases line up with TRBD2. Sequencing was done on a sample of blood. The receptor was derived from a woman aged 60-75 years in good health. CDR3 nucleotide sequence: TGCAGTGTTGAGGCGGTGCGGGAGGGCTACGAGCAGTACTTC. Translation: CSVEAVREGYEQYF.